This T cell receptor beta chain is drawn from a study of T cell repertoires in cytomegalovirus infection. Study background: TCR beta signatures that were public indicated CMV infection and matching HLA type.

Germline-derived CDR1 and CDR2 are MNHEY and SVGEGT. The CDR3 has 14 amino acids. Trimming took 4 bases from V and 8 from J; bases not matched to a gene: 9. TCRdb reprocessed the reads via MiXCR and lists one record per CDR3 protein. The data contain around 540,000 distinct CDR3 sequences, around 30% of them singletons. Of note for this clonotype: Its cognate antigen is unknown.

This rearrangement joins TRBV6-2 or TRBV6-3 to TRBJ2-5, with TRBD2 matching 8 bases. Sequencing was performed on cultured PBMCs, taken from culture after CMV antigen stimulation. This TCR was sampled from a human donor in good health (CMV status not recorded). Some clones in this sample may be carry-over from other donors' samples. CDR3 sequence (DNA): TGTGCCAGCAGTTGGCCGGGACTAGGGGAAACCCAGTACTTC. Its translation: CASSWPGLGETQYF.